There are a few counts of the clone carrying this TCR beta chain. Its antigen remains unidentified. Every TCR beta cDNA library bore unique molecular identifiers. Hundreds of thousands of cDNA molecules came from approximately 1 to 10 million T cells. TCRdb re-analysed the PCR reads in MiXCR, keeping a single row per CDR3 protein. The sample consists of roughly 700,000 distinct CDR3 sequences, roughly 27% of them appearing once. This sample is drawn from a study of post-analysis software for immune sequencing data. Regarding the study as a whole: About 5 TRBV segments appeared more often in patients than in controls, and TRBV5-6, TRBV5-1 and TRBV20-1 were among these. Controls had significantly higher normalized Chao1 diversity than multiple sclerosis patients. Strong co-clustering by F measure was evident for samples that had been prepared in the same batch.

With 3 bases removed from V and 2 bases from J, the gap between germline ends came to 19 bases. Germline lookup yields CDR1 DFQATT and CDR2 SNEGSKA (reference sequence). This CDR3 region has 16 residues. The receptor comes from a girl aged 10-17 years with multiple sclerosis. The chain couples TRBV20-1 to TRBJ2-5; D might be TRBD1 or TRBD2, each matching 5 bases. The sequencing sample was made of blood. Written as DNA, the CDR3 is TGCAGTGCTAGTCCCCCTGGGACGACGCAACAAGAGACCCAGTACTTC. This translates into CSASPPGTTQQETQYF.